This passage covers 25 T cell receptor beta chains from one sample sequenced in a study of blood T cell repertoires in COVID-19. Only in-frame clones appear in the TCRdb table, and some are missing; sequencing was by immunoSEQ multiplex PCR. The sample yields tens of thousands of clones, about 74% seen once. The sequencing input was peripheral blood. The receptors derive from a man in his 70s with COVID-19, enrolled during active disease.

This clone was counted only a few times. The chain has TRBV9 and TRBJ2-3, with TRBD2 identical over 14 bases. Germline V gives CDR1 SGDLS, CDR2 YYNGEE. CDR3 length equals 15 residues. After removal of 3 bases from V and 8 bases from J, the junction contained 5 bases not matched to a gene. The chain's CDR3 is CASSATSGRVSTQYF. For the CDR3, the DNA is TGTGCCAGCAGCGCGACTAGCGGGAGGGTTTCTACGCAGTATTTT.

The chain employs TRBV19 and TRBJ2-4; unclear D gene. CDR3 length: 13 amino acids. With 3 bases removed from V and 7 bases from J, the gap between germline ends came to 10 bases. Germline assignment: CDR1 LNHDA and CDR2 SQIVND (reference sequence). CDR3 sequence reads: CASSMWQTNIQYF. Here the CDR3 DNA reads TGTGCCAGTAGTATGTGGCAGACTAACATTCAGTACTTC.

The chain employs TRBV4-1 and TRBJ1-4; the D is unclear. The CDR3 spans 16 residues. Trimming shortened V by 0 bases and J by 4 bases, and 12 bases separated the two germline ends. Germline loops: CDR1 MGHRA, CDR2 YSYEKL. The CDR3 DNA follows: TGCGCCAGCAGCCAAGATCCCCATAGTCTTAATGAAAAACTGTTTTTT. Its translation is CASSQDPHSLNEKLFF.

The chain uses TRBV19 and TRBJ2-7, with 9 bases identical to TRBD1. The V and J ends lost 2 bases and 5 bases, in that order; junction bases with no gene match: 7. This CDR3 spans 15 amino acids. Germline lookup yields CDR1 LNHDA and CDR2 SQIVND (reference sequence). The DNA for the CDR3 is TGTGCCAGTAGTATATTGGGGACAGGGTTTCACGAGCAGTACTTC. Encoded protein: CASSILGTGFHEQYF.

This rearrangement joins TRBV5-4 to TRBJ2-7; TRBD1 matches at 7 bases. CDR1 and CDR2 (germline): SGHNT, YYREEE (reference sequence). J was trimmed by 3 bases and V by 4 bases; bases with no gene match: 13. This CDR3 is built from 16 residues. As DNA, the CDR3 is TGTGCCAGCAGCCCAACCACAGGGGCGATTATCTACGAGCAGTACTTC. Residues: CASSPTTGAIIYEQYF.

Points on this clone: Sequence at one end of the junction differs from germline and may be a read error. The V gene is TRBV4-2, the J gene TRBJ1-1, with TRBD1 matching 8 bases. CDR3 size: 13 residues. CDR1 and CDR2 (germline): LGHNA, YNFKEQ. CDR3 region: CASSIQGATRGTF. CDR3 sequence (DNA): TGTGCCAGCAGCATCCAGGGGGCCACTCGGGGGACATTT.

This clone was observed a single time. The chain couples TRBV28 to TRBJ1-5; maybe TRBD1 (5 bases). Between the trimmed V and J ends, which lost 3 bases and 11 bases, there was a span of 20 bases. Germline values: CDR1 MDHEN, CDR2 SYDVKM. The CDR3 spans 15 residues. CDR3 sequence reads: CASSFGGSQVGSQHF. As DNA, the CDR3 is TGTGCCAGCAGTTTTGGGGGGTCGCAGGTGGGGTCCCAGCATTTT.

This rearrangement joins TRBV2 to TRBJ1-1; 8 nucleotides match TRBD1. J lost 3 bases, V lost 1 base, and 4 bases had no gene match. The germline CDR1 and CDR2 sequences are SNHLY and FYNNEI. This CDR3 has 15 amino acids. The CDR3 DNA reads TGTGCCAGCAGTGAAGGGACAGGGATGTACACTGAAGCTTTCTTT. Protein: CASSEGTGMYTEAFF.

The chain joins TRBV4-2 to TRBJ2-7; D unclear. Germline V CDR1 and CDR2: LGHNA, YNFKEQ. The CDR3 spans 13 residues. Trimming left V 0 bases short and J 2 bases short, with 5 bases between. CDR3 in amino acids: CASSQDRPYEQYF. The CDR3 nucleotides are TGTGCCAGCAGCCAAGACAGGCCCTACGAGCAGTACTTC.

As regards this clone: The junction and the germline gene differ at one end; a read error may be behind it. The chain couples TRBV7-7 to TRBJ2-4; D perhaps matches TRBD2 (6 bases). CDR3 length: 21 amino acids. The germline V gene encodes CDR1 SSHAT and CDR2 FNYEAQ (reference sequence). CDR3 in amino acids: CASSLRFLAGGPRRTKNIQYF. Written as DNA, the CDR3 is TGTGCTAGCAGCTTAAGGTTTTTAGCTGGAGGGCCCAGGAGGACCAAAAACATTCAGTACTTC. The complete variable domain, with remaining parts taken from reference TRBV7-7 and TRBJ2-4, reads GAGVSQSPRYKVTKRGQDVTLRCDPISSHATLYWYQQALGQGPEFLTYFNYEAQPDKSGLPSDRFSAERPEGSISTLTIQRTEQRDSAMYRCASSLRFLAGGPRRTKNIQYFGAGTRLSVL.

The chain uses TRBV30 and TRBJ2-7; D possibly corresponds to TRBD1 (5 bases). The CDR3 contains 11 residues. Trimming pared 4 bases from V and 2 bases from J, leaving 6 bases between. CDR1 is GTSNPN and CDR2 is SVGIG in the germline V gene (reference sequence). The CDR3 spells CAWTGTYEQYF. CDR3 nucleotide sequence: TGTGCCTGGACAGGGACCTACGAGCAGTACTTC. Filled out from reference TRBV30 and TRBJ2-7, the complete variable domain reads SQTIHQWPATLVQPVGSPLSLECTVEGTSNPNLYWYRQAAGRGLQLLFYSVGIGQISSEVPQNLSASRPQDRQFILSSKKLLLSDSGFYLCAWTGTYEQYFGPGTRLTVT.

V and J are TRBV5-1 and TRBJ2-7; no firm D call. With 1 base removed from V and 3 bases from J, the gap between germline ends came to 26 bases. CDR3 length: 19 residues. Looked up from germline, CDR1 is SGHRS and CDR2 is YFSETQ. The CDR3 loop reads CASSLTQSFSSGSLYEQYF. Here the CDR3 DNA reads TGCGCCAGCAGCTTGACCCAATCCTTTAGCAGTGGCAGCCTCTACGAGCAGTACTTC.

The J gene is TRBJ1-1, the V gene TRBV28; no clear D. CDR1 is MDHEN, CDR2 SYDVKM, per germline. The CDR3 covers 12 residues. With 6 bases removed from V and 1 base from J, the gap between germline ends came to 6 bases. CDR3: CASSPKNTEAFF. For the CDR3, the DNA is TGTGCCAGCAGCCCCAAGAACACTGAAGCTTTCTTT.

The genes are TRBV3-1 (or the pseudogene TRBV3-2) and TRBJ1-2; D is ambiguous. Trimming shortened V by 3 bases and J by 1 base, and 6 bases separated the two germline ends. In germline, CDR1 is LGHDT, CDR2 YNNKEL (reference sequence). The CDR3 extends over 13 amino acids. As DNA, the CDR3 is TGTGCCAGCAGCCACGGGGTTAACTATGGCTACACCTTC. Residues: CASSHGVNYGYTF.

This clone was counted between two and nine times. The chain recombines TRBV28 with TRBJ2-7, with 13 bases identical to TRBD2. The CDR3 length is 17 residues. V was pared by 3 bases and J by 5 bases, with 10 bases of the junction left unmatched. Germline V gene sequence: CDR1 MDHEN, CDR2 SYDVKM. CDR3 bases: TGTGCCAGCAGTTTCATCCAACTAGCGGGAGGGCCGCACGAGCAGTACTTC. Protein: CASSFIQLAGGPHEQYF.

The gene calls are TRBV15 and TRBJ2-5; D is perhaps TRBD2 (6 bases). Germline assignment: CDR1 LNHNV and CDR2 YYDKDF (reference sequence). This CDR3 is built from 13 residues. V was clipped by 0 bases and J by 13 bases, with 15 bases between them. CDR3 sequence (DNA): TGTGCCACCAGCAGAGATGGGGTAACAGCGGGGTACTTC. Its translation: CATSRDGVTAGYF. Supplemented by reference TRBV15 and TRBJ2-5, the full variable domain reads DAMVIQNPRYQVTQFGKPVTLSCSQTLNHNVMYWYQQKSSQAPKLLFHYYDKDFNNEADTPDNFQSRRPNTSFCFLDIRSPGLGDTAMYLCATSRDGVTAGYFGPGTRLLVL.

This clone was recorded at least ten times. The V call is TRBV19, the J call TRBJ2-7; D may be TRBD1 (6 bases). In germline, CDR1 is LNHDA, CDR2 SQIVND (reference sequence). The V end was cut by 5 bases, the J end by 3 bases, with 11 bases between. The CDR3 consists of 13 residues. The CDR3 DNA follows: TGTGCCAGTAGTCCCCAGGGGAGCTACGAGCAGTACTTC. Its translation: CASSPQGSYEQYF.

CDR3 in amino acids: CASSRSDVYNEQFF. CDR3 sequence (DNA): TGTGCCAGCAGTAGGAGCGACGTCTACAATGAGCAGTTCTTC. This chain connects TRBV27 to TRBJ2-1; D not certain. V was shortened by 5 bases and J by 3 bases, with 11 bases between the two germline ends. This CDR3 is built from 14 residues. Germline V gives CDR1 MNHEY, CDR2 SMNVEV (reference sequence).

The V and J genes are TRBV7-2 and TRBJ2-7; 10 positions match TRBD2. This CDR3 is 17 amino acids long. V trimming: 3 bases; J trimming: 0 bases; junction bases outside the gene matches: 8. CDR1 and CDR2 (germline): SGHTA, FQGNSA. This CDR3 is CASSLSSGRPSSYEQYF. Written as DNA, the CDR3 is TGTGCCAGCAGCTTGAGTAGCGGGAGGCCAAGCTCCTACGAGCAGTACTTC.

The chain couples TRBV9 to TRBJ2-7; 9 bases align to TRBD2. Germline CDR1 SGDLS, CDR2 YYNGEE. Losses at the gene ends were 0 bases for V and 6 bases for J; bases not matched to a gene: 10. The CDR3 sequence is 16 residues long. The CDR3 nucleotides are TGTGCCAGCAGCGTAGCTACGCGGACTAGCGAGGCCGAGCAGTACTTC. Translation: CASSVATRTSEAEQYF.

The V call is TRBV19, the J call TRBJ1-1; D gene ambiguous. Germline V gene data show CDR1 as LNHDA and CDR2 as SQIVND (reference sequence). The V end was cut by 0 bases, the J end by 5 bases, with 16 bases between. The CDR3 is 16 amino acids. The CDR3 sequence is CASSIDVVGGGTEAFF. The CDR3 DNA is TGTGCCAGTAGTATAGATGTGGTCGGCGGCGGGACTGAAGCTTTCTTT. The whole variable domain, remainder taken from reference TRBV19 and TRBJ1-1, is DGGITQSPKYLFRKEGQNVTLSCEQNLNHDAMYWYRQDPGQGLRLIYYSQIVNDFQKGDIAEGYSVSREKKESFPLTVTSAQKNPTAFYLCASSIDVVGGGTEAFFGQGTRLTVV.

The chain links TRBV19 to TRBJ2-3, with D possibly TRBD1 on 5 matching bases. The V gene's germline CDR1 is LNHDA and CDR2 SQIVND (reference sequence). The CDR3 contains 14 residues. Deletions cut 7 bases from V and 0 bases from J, with 11 bases between. CDR3 nucleotides: TGTGCCAGTATGGTCAGGGTGAGCACAGATACGCAGTATTTT. Amino acids: CASMVRVSTDTQYF.

This clone was observed once. V and J are TRBV28 and TRBJ2-2; 7 bases map to TRBD1. CDR1 and CDR2 from the germline V gene are MDHEN and SYDVKM. This CDR3 has 20 amino acids. After removal of 6 bases from V and 0 bases from J, the junction contained 19 bases not matched to a gene. The CDR3 sequence: CASSRDRGWFDRANTGELFF. The CDR3 bases are TGTGCCAGCAGCCGCGATAGGGGCTGGTTTGACAGGGCGAACACCGGGGAGCTGTTTTTT.

J is TRBJ2-2 and V is TRBV24-1, with 8 bases lining up with TRBD1. The CDR3 has 17 residues. Trimming at V came to 0 bases and at J to 8 bases, leaving 10 bases not matched to a gene. Germline-derived CDR1 and CDR2 are KGHDR and SFDVKD. The CDR3 loop is CATSDLWDRSGMGELFF. The CDR3, as DNA: TGTGCCACCAGTGATTTGTGGGACAGGTCCGGTATGGGGGAGCTGTTTTTT.

V usage is TRBV7-2 and J usage is TRBJ2-7; D unclear. With 3 bases removed from V and 2 bases from J, the gap between germline ends came to 8 bases. The CDR3 covers 13 residues. The V gene's germline CDR1 is SGHTA and CDR2 FQGNSA. CDR3 in amino acids: CASSFSYPYEQYF. The CDR3 DNA sequence: TGTGCCAGCAGCTTCAGTTATCCCTACGAGCAGTACTTC.